Below are 20 T cell receptor beta chains sequenced from a single sample in a study of technical replicates of blood from a handful of donors. Libraries were prepared by immunoSEQ multiplex PCR; TCRdb keeps only in-frame clonotypes and omits some of them. This sample has about 100,000 clones, with about 95% found just once. The sequenced sample consisted of T cells isolated from PBMCs. Receptors originate from a human donor in good health.

The chain carries TRBV6-6 and TRBJ2-7, with D possibly being TRBD2 (6 bases). CDR3 size: 15 residues. From germline, CDR1 is MNHNY and CDR2 SVGAGI (reference sequence). The V and J ends lost 2 bases and 6 bases respectively, with 17 bases between them. In DNA, the CDR3 is TGTGCCAGCAGTTACACCCCAACGACTAGACTCGAGCAGTACTTC. This sequence encodes CASSYTPTTRLEQYF.

J is TRBJ1-2 and V is TRBV2; D might be TRBD1 (6 bases). This CDR3 has 11 residues. V was trimmed by 9 bases and J by 4 bases, leaving 9 bases between them. Germline V CDR1 and CDR2: SNHLY, FYNNEI. The DNA for the CDR3 is TGTGCCAGTCGACAGGCCTATGGCTACACCTTC. Its protein product is CASRQAYGYTF. Drawing the rest from reference TRBV2 and TRBJ1-2, the complete variable domain is EPEVTQTPSHQVTQMGQEVILRCVPISNHLYFYWYRQILGQKVEFLVSFYNNEISEKSEIFDDQFSVERPDGSNFTLKIRSTKLEDSAMYFCASRQAYGYTFGSGTRLTVV.

V and J are TRBV4-2 and TRBJ2-7; maybe TRBD2 (6 bases). This CDR3 contains 15 residues. Trimming shortened V by 2 bases and J by 4 bases, and 15 bases separated the two germline ends. The germline V gene encodes CDR1 LGHNA and CDR2 YNFKEQ. The CDR3 DNA sequence: TGTGCCAGCAGCCAAAGGTTGGGTAGCGGTTACGAGCAGTACTTC. The encoded protein is CASSQRLGSGYEQYF.

Here the CDR3 DNA reads TGTGCCAGCAGTGGCCCCTTTGATCCTGACTATGGCTACACCTTC. Its translation: CASSGPFDPDYGYTF. J is TRBJ1-2 and V is TRBV28; no reliable D call. In germline, CDR1 is MDHEN, CDR2 SYDVKM. This CDR3 has 15 residues. V dropped 5 bases and J dropped 3 bases, with 16 bases sitting between them.

This clone was seen a single time. J is TRBJ2-4 and V is TRBV7-9; 10 nucleotides agree with TRBD1. Germline V lookup: CDR1 SEHNR, CDR2 FQNEAQ (reference sequence). J was trimmed by 4 bases and V by 5 bases; bases with no gene match: 5. The CDR3 has 15 amino acids. The chain's CDR3 is CASSPSDRGKNIQYF. DNA of the CDR3: TGTGCCAGCAGCCCTTCGGACAGGGGGAAAAACATTCAGTACTTC.

This clone appeared a single time. The V call is TRBV19, the J call TRBJ1-2; D uncertain. Germline-derived CDR1 and CDR2 are LNHDA and SQIVND (reference sequence). Trimming removed 1 base at V and 2 bases at J, with 11 bases between. The CDR3 totals 15 residues. As DNA, the CDR3 is TGTGCCAGTAGTATAGGAAACTCCCCCAACTATGGCTACACCTTC. Encoded protein: CASSIGNSPNYGYTF.

This sequence joins TRBV4-3 and TRBJ1-5; 7 positions agree with TRBD1. The CDR3 runs to 16 residues. V lost 0 bases, J lost 6 bases, and 8 bases stayed unmatched. The V gene's germline CDR1 is LGHNA and CDR2 YSLEER. The CDR3 region has the DNA TGCGCCAGCAGCCAAGACGGCGAGGGGGCGCCTCAGCCCCAGCATTTT. Protein sequence: CASSQDGEGAPQPQHF.

This clone was observed a single time. The J gene is TRBJ2-2, the V gene TRBV9, with 9 bases aligning to TRBD2. There are 15 residues in the CDR3. V lost 3 bases, J lost 5 bases, and 5 bases stayed unmatched. Germline CDR1 and CDR2: SGDLS and YYNGEE. CDR3 region: CASSGTSVYTGELFF. In nucleotides, the CDR3 is TGTGCCAGCAGCGGGACTAGCGTATATACCGGGGAGCTGTTTTTT.

The CDR3 protein is CASSIGERRRDEQFF. CDR3 in DNA: TGTGCCAGTAGTATAGGGGAGCGGCGGAGGGATGAGCAGTTCTTC. The J gene is TRBJ2-1, the V gene TRBV19; possible D gene TRBD2, 6 bases. Looked up from germline, CDR1 is LNHDA and CDR2 is SQIVND (reference sequence). V gave up 1 base and J gave up 8 bases, with 15 bases separating them. The CDR3 runs to 15 residues. Filled out from reference TRBV19 and TRBJ2-1, the complete variable domain reads DGGITQSPKYLFRKEGQNVTLSCEQNLNHDAMYWYRQDPGQGLRLIYYSQIVNDFQKGDIAEGYSVSREKKESFPLTVTSAQKNPTAFYLCASSIGERRRDEQFFGPGTRLTVL.

This chain connects TRBV2 to TRBJ2-1, with D maybe TRBD1 (6 bases). The V end was cut by 9 bases, the J end by 9 bases, with 15 bases between. Per germline, CDR1 SNHLY and CDR2 FYNNEI. This CDR3 contains 12 residues. CDR3 DNA sequence: TGTGCCAGTAACCAGGGGTTGGGTGAGCAGTTCTTC. Its protein product is CASNQGLGEQFF.

In this sample, this clone turned up once. The V and J genes are TRBV27 and TRBJ1-5; D is possibly TRBD1 (6 bases). Deletions cut 8 bases from V and 0 bases from J, with 17 bases between. The CDR3 loop spans 16 amino acids. Germline CDR1 and CDR2: MNHEY and SMNVEV (reference sequence). The CDR3 bases are TGTGCCAGCGCCCCTGGGGGGGCTTATAGCAATCAGCCCCAGCATTTT. As protein: CASAPGGAYSNQPQHF.

This sequence joins TRBV21-1 and TRBJ1-2; TRBD1, the table's D call, was not compared with the DNA. TRBV21-1 is a recognized pseudogene. The CDR3 contains 17 residues. CDR3 region: CASIPYRDRGRGDGYTF. The CDR3 DNA sequence: TGTGCCAGCATTCCTTACCGGGACAGGGGGCGAGGAGATGGCTACACCTTC.

The rearrangement uses TRBV6-1 and TRBJ2-7; 7 bases map to TRBD1. The V and J ends lost 6 bases and 7 bases, in that order; junction bases with no gene match: 9. Germline loops: CDR1 MNHNS, CDR2 SASEGT. The CDR3 consists of 13 residues. The CDR3 sequence: CASREQGLGEQYF. For the CDR3, the DNA is TGTGCCAGCAGGGAACAGGGGCTAGGGGAGCAGTACTTC.

The V and J genes are TRBV29-1 and TRBJ2-7, with D tentatively TRBD2 (6 bases). Deletions cut 7 bases from V and 1 base from J, with 14 bases between. Germline V gene lookup returns CDR1 SQVTM and CDR2 ANQGSEA. This CDR3 is built from 13 residues. CDR3 DNA: TGCAGCGCTACTGGGCGGGATTCCTACGAGCAGTACTTC. Translation: CSATGRDSYEQYF.

This chain joins TRBV7-9 and TRBJ2-7, with D tentatively TRBD1 (5 bases). The ends were cut back, 5 bases at V and 1 base at J, with 6 bases in the middle. This CDR3 is built from 12 residues. CDR1 is SEHNR, CDR2 FQNEAQ, per germline (reference sequence). The CDR3 spells CASSAGSYEQYF. The CDR3 DNA follows: TGTGCCAGCAGCGCAGGGTCCTACGAGCAGTACTTC.

V is TRBV27 and J is TRBJ2-1; 11 positions match TRBD2. The length of the CDR3 is 15 residues. V lost 5 bases and J lost 3; bases outside the gene matches: 3. Germline-derived CDR1 and CDR2 are MNHEY and SMNVEV (reference sequence). The CDR3 region has the DNA TGTGCCAGCAGTGCGGGGACTAGCGGCTACAATGAGCAGTTCTTC. It translates to CASSAGTSGYNEQFF.

The chain combines TRBV9 with TRBJ2-1; 8 nucleotides align to TRBD2. Germline values: CDR1 SGDLS, CDR2 YYNGEE. The CDR3 contains 14 residues. J was trimmed by 9 bases and V by 0 bases; bases with no gene match: 5. CDR3: CASSVEGAGVEQFF. The CDR3 coding sequence is TGTGCCAGCAGCGTAGAAGGAGCGGGAGTTGAGCAGTTCTTC.

This clone was observed a handful of times. The rearrangement links TRBV9 to TRBJ2-7; D is perhaps TRBD2 (6 bases). Trimming shortened V by 3 bases and J by 4 bases, and 14 bases separated the two germline ends. Looked up from germline, CDR1 is SGDLS and CDR2 is YYNGEE. The CDR3 is made up of 14 amino acids. The CDR3 region has the DNA TGTGCCAGCAGCGGCGGAGGGACGGGATACGAGCAGTACTTC. Translating gives CASSGGGTGYEQYF. The full variable domain, with the rest looked up from reference TRBV9 and TRBJ2-7, is DSGVTQTPKHLITATGQRVTLRCSPRSGDLSVYWYQQSLDQGLQFLIQYYNGEERAKGNILERFSAQQFPDLHSELNLSSLELGDSALYFCASSGGGTGYEQYFGPGTRLTVT.

J is TRBJ2-3 and V is TRBV12-2; TRBD1 was called by the table and not checked on the DNA. TRBV12-2 is given as a pseudogene. This CDR3 comprises 16 residues. The CDR3 region has the DNA TGTGCAAGTCGCTTGGCACAGGGGATTGTTACAGATACGCAGTATTTT. Its translation: CASRLAQGIVTDTQYF.

The gene calls are TRBV19 and TRBJ1-2; 7 bases are shared with TRBD1. Germline V gene data show CDR1 as LNHDA and CDR2 as SQIVND (reference sequence). V was pared by 7 bases and J by 4 bases, with 9 bases of the junction left unmatched. This CDR3 spans 14 amino acids. The CDR3 region has the DNA TGTGCCAGTACCTCCGGGACAGACTTCTATGGCTACACCTTC. This gives the protein CASTSGTDFYGYTF.